The present T cell receptor beta chain was sequenced within a study of cytomegalovirus exposure and HLA in healthy donors. Whole-study context: From about 200 million T cells, an earlier analysis saw approximately 110 million unique TCR beta sequences. General observations from the study: Accurate prediction of most subjects' HLA-A and HLA-B alleles from TCR beta sequences was reported. Several of the most significant clusters were apparently associated with common viral pathogens in a later analysis.

60 Vbeta and 13 Jbeta primers were used in PCR. Profiling relied on immunoSEQ multiplex PCR, and the TCRdb table lists in-frame clones only, not all of them. The table has approximately 160,000 clones, 77% seen once. This CDR3 spans 16 amino acids. The germline CDR1 and CDR2 sequences are LNHDA and SQIVND (reference sequence). V gave up 5 bases and J gave up 7 bases; unmatched junction bases: 7. Comments on this clone: Its specificity is unknown.

The rearrangement joins TRBV19 to TRBJ2-2, with 13 bases fitting TRBD2. The sequence was obtained from a woman in her thirties or forties in good health and CMV-seropositive. Sequences were obtained from PBMCs. CDR3 loop: CASSPGTSGKFGELFF. As DNA, the CDR3 is TGTGCCAGTAGTCCCGGGACTAGCGGGAAATTCGGGGAGCTGTTTTTT.